These T cell receptor beta chains were read from a single sample in a study of shared clonotypes between healthy human individuals. Sequenced by immunoSEQ multiplex PCR; TCRdb stores in-frame clones only, minus some. The sample lists 850,000 to 1,200,000 clones, about 75% occurring once. The sample taken for sequencing was memory CD4+ T cells sorted from blood. The receptor source for this set is a young man in good health. CDR3s include the opening cysteine and the closing phenylalanine or tryptophan. A D gene is named only where the DNA matches it firmly. Where a row states a size, it is once, few, many or the class of an expanded clone; other rows omit it.

cdr3_nt	cdr3_aa	v_call	j_call	clone_size	d_call
TGTGCCAGCAGTGAGGGACAGGGGACCCGGATGCACTTC	CASSEGQGTRMHF	TRBV25-1	TRBJ2-7	few	TRBD1
TGCGCCAGCAGCCAAGATACCGGGGGTGGAAACATTCAGTACTTC	CASSQDTGGGNIQYF	TRBV4-3	TRBJ2-4	-	-
TGTGCCAGCAGCGCCGGGACTAGCGGACTGAACACCGGGGAGCTGTTTTTT	CASSAGTSGLNTGELFF	TRBV9	TRBJ2-2	few	TRBD2
TGTGCCAGCTTTCCGGGACAGGGGAGGAACACTGAAGCTTTCTTT	CASFPGQGRNTEAFF	TRBV18	TRBJ1-1	-	TRBD1
TGTGCCAGCAGCTTGGGACCGGTCCAGTACTTC	CASSLGPVQYF	TRBV5-6	TRBJ2-5	-	-
TGTGCCAGCAGCGCCGGGATTCAAGGTGGTAATGAAAAACTGTTTTTT	CASSAGIQGGNEKLFF	TRBV7-6	TRBJ1-4	-	-
TGTGCCGCCGGGACAAGGCCAAATGAAAAACTGTTTTTT	CAAGTRPNEKLFF	TRBV10-3	TRBJ1-4	few	-
TGTGCCAGTAGTCCGGGACTAGCGAGCACCGGGGAGCTGTTTTTT	CASSPGLASTGELFF	TRBV19	TRBJ2-2	-	TRBD2
TGTGCCAGCAGCCTTAGGGCTCTCTCGGGGGCGAACACTGAAGCTTTCTTT	CASSLRALSGANTEAFF	TRBV7-9	TRBJ1-1	-	-
TGCGCCAGCCGACCCAGGGCCAGCTCTGGAAACACCATATATTTT	CASRPRASSGNTIYF	TRBV5-1	TRBJ1-3	-	-
TGTGCCATCAGTCCAGGGTCGGGAAACACTATATATTTT	CAISPGSGNTIYF	TRBV10-3	TRBJ1-3	-	-
TGTGCCAGCAGCATAGTACAGGGAAATCAGCCCCAGCATTTT	CASSIVQGNQPQHF	TRBV7-2	TRBJ1-5	-	-
TGTGCCAGCAGCCCCCCGGCTAGCGGCGGTGAGCAGTTCTTC	CASSPPASGGEQFF	TRBV7-2	TRBJ2-1	-	TRBD2
TGTGCCTGGGGCACGGAAAACACCATATATTTT	CAWGTENTIYF	TRBV30	TRBJ1-3	-	-
TGTGCCAGCAGTTTATACGAGGCTCTGGGGGTTCAGCCCCAGCATTTT	CASSLYEALGVQPQHF	TRBV28	TRBJ1-5	-	-
TGTGCCAGCAGTGCCACGACAGGGGGACAAGAGACCCAGTACTTC	CASSATTGGQETQYF	TRBV2	TRBJ2-5	-	TRBD1
TGTGCCAGCAGTTCTCGGACAGGGGGAATAGGTTCACCCCTCCACTTT	CASSSRTGGIGSPLHF	TRBV6-6	TRBJ1-6	-	TRBD1
TGTGCCAGTAGTCGACAGGGGCGAGAGACCCAGTACTTC	CASSRQGRETQYF	TRBV19	TRBJ2-5	-	TRBD1
TGTGCCAGCAGCTTAGGCGTTCAAGAGACCCAGTACTTC	CASSLGVQETQYF	TRBV11-3	TRBJ2-5	-	-
TGTGCCAGCAGCCGAAGGGGGGGCTCTGGGGCCAACGTCCTGACTTTC	CASSRRGGSGANVLTF	TRBV7-9	TRBJ2-6	-	-
TGTGCCAGCTCACCAGCCTACGGCACAGATACGCAGTATTTT	CASSPAYGTDTQYF	TRBV18	TRBJ2-3	-	-
TGTGCCAGCACCCCGCAAGGTTCCACCGGGGAGCTGTTTTTT	CASTPQGSTGELFF	TRBV2	TRBJ2-2	-	-
TGTGCCAGTAGCGCGGATCCCAATCAGCCCCAGCATTTT	CASSADPNQPQHF	TRBV19	TRBJ1-5	-	-
TGTGCCAGCAGCCCACCGGGACAGGGAAATGAAAAACTGTTTTTT	CASSPPGQGNEKLFF	TRBV2	TRBJ1-4	-	TRBD1
TGTGCCAGCAGGGCTGGACAGGGCCGGGGTCAGCCCCAGCATTTT	CASRAGQGRGQPQHF	TRBV27	TRBJ1-5	-	TRBD1
TGTGCCAGCACCAGGCGGGAGGAAAGCACAGATACGCAGTATTTT	CASTRREESTDTQYF	TRBV2	TRBJ2-3	-	TRBD2
TGTGCCAGCAGTGATAATGGGGGTCAGCCCCAGCATTTT	CASSDNGGQPQHF	TRBV6-1	TRBJ1-5	-	-